This T cell receptor (beta chain) stems from a study of T cell responses to AZD1222 COVID-19 vaccine (dated by TCRdb to about 2021). General notes on the study: A total of about 250 trial participants underwent TCR sequencing, of whom about 200 had received two doses of AZD1222 and around 25 had received two doses of the MenACWY control vaccine. Trial participants were enrolled by age into subgroups of 18-55, 56-69 and 70-plus years, and around 140, 26 and 57 TCR-sequenced participants, respectively, were included in these subgroups.

This clone was recorded once. Its cognate antigen has yet to be identified. Within one base of it there is no much larger clone, and no base qualities were kept. The intended sense of this specimen's time point label: about 28 days (+/-7) after the second vaccine dose. AZD1222 recipients whose second dose came at about 4 weeks and those whose second dose came at about 12 weeks were combined into one group, since spike-specific TCR depth and breadth did not differ between the two schedules. Vaccinee samples came from UK trials COV001 and COV002, including a single-blind randomized controlled phase 2/3 trial of AZD1222 (ChAdOx1 nCoV-19) in healthy adults. For TCRbeta chain sequencing, PBMC samples were collected from trial participants at day 0 and at day 28 after the second dose. V and J lose 3 bases and 0 bases, and a span of 6 bases separates them. The CDR3 spans 13 residues, from the cysteine through the phenylalanine. The kept DNA is CDR3 alone, 39 bases in frame from the first base. Based on the germline V gene, the CDR1 and CDR2 sequences are SGHRS and YFSETQ.

On the study overall, not on this receptor specifically: Epitopes outside the regions mutated in the B.1.351 and B.1.1.7 variants were reportedly recognized by nearly half of the unique spike-specific TCRs. Conclusions about previously exposed vaccinees are limited, since just a handful of AZD1222 recipients were seropositive for SARS-CoV-2 at baseline. Most participants were white British and females outnumbered males, and the authors suggested that clonal diversity may have been underestimated. After two AZD1222 doses, both the breadth and the depth of spike-specific TCRs were significantly higher than at day 0 and than in MenACWY recipients. The 56-69-year group was small, and its depth increase did not reach significance, likely because of low power. CD4 TCRs associated with the vaccine covered the entire spike protein, and the dominant responses were in regions 160-218 and 743-854. Because no samples from the day 14 peak response were available, repertoires could be characterized only after the peak T cell response.

The CDR3 regions of human TCRbeta chains were analyzed by immunosequencing. The authors' pipeline ran thus. TCRs in the repertoires were compared against a reference library of SARS-CoV-2-specific TCRs that had been generated with the MIRA antigen-specificity platform. Breadth was defined as the fraction of unique TCRs that were SARS-CoV-2-associated, and depth was defined as the fraction of total T cells that were SARS-CoV-2-associated. Using the MIRA data, each spike-specific TCR was mapped to the spike region that the TCR reacts to and placed in a CD4 or CD8 class. Log10-transformed breadth and depth values were compared by one-way ANOVA with Sidak's multiple comparisons tests. Here the immuneACCESS table is served through TCRdb, limited to in-frame sequences with V and J called. Missing clones are a known gap in these copies; in checked studies unresolved V genes cover under half, and the rest lacks a known reason. The DNA gave D and trimming, while V, J and clone size come from that table. For this sample the table gives under 200,000 clones, of which more than 70% were detected only once. The top ten clones comprise 25% to 30% of the sample.

This sample comprised peripheral blood, obtained 28 days after the second AZD1222 dose. The chain uses TRBV5-1 and TRBJ1-2, with an unclear D gene assignment. This TCR derives from an adult who received the AZD1222 COVID-19 vaccine. The CDR3 protein is CASSSGSNYGYTF. The DNA reads TGCGCCAGCAGCTCCGGATCTAACTATGGCTACACCTTC. With the rest looked up from the reference TRBV5-1 and TRBJ1-2 genes rather than sequenced, the full variable domain is KAGVTQTPRYLIKTRGQQVTLSCSPISGHRSVSWYQQTPGQGLQFLFEYFSETQRNKGNFPGRFSGRQFSNSRSEMNVSTLELGDSALYLCASSSGSNYGYTFGSGTRLTVV.